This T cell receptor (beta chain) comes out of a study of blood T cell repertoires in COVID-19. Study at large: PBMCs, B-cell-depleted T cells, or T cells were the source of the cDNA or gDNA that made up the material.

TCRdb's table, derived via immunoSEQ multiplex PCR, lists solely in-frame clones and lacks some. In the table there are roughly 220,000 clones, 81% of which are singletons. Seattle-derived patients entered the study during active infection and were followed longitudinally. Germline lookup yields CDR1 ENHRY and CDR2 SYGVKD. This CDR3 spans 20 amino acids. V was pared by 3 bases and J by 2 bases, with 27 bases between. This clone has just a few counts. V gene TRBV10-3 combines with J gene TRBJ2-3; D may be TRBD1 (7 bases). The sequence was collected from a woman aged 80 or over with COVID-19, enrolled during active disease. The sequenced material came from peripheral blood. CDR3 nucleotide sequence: TGTGCCATCAGTGACCCCCCAGCGGAGGGGGCCGGTTGGACCACAGATACGCAGTATTTT. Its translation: CAISDPPAEGAGWTTDTQYF.